The next 28 T cell receptor beta chains were all read from a single sample in a study of blood T cells in healthy people across ages. It was with a sample-barcoded 5' primer and a J-beta primer mix that a second PCR of roughly 7 to 12 cycles was run. TCRdb re-analysed the 5' RACE reads in MiXCR, keeping a single row per CDR3 protein. The repertoire holds roughly 900,000 distinct CDR3 sequences, with about 30% as singletons. The sequenced sample consisted of blood. The receptors here all came from an elderly woman in good health.

There are many counts of this clonotype. The chain combines TRBV20-1 with TRBJ1-2, with D tentatively TRBD1 (5 bases). Germline-derived CDR1 and CDR2 are DFQATT and SNEGSKA (reference sequence). V was cut by 6 bases and J by 0 bases, with 11 bases left in between. CDR3 length: 13 amino acids. The CDR3, as DNA: TGCAGTGCCACCGACAGCTCTAACTATGGCTACACCTTC. This sequence encodes CSATDSSNYGYTF.

This clonotype occurred many times. V and J are TRBV5-5 and TRBJ1-2, with D tentatively TRBD1 (6 bases). This CDR3 is 16 amino acids long. From germline, CDR1 is SGHKS and CDR2 YYEKEE (reference sequence). Trimming removed 6 bases at V and 7 bases at J, with 25 bases between. The CDR3 reads CASIPDGGRLVGGYTF. CDR3 in DNA: TGTGCCAGCATCCCGGATGGGGGGCGCCTGGTAGGTGGCTACACCTTC.

This clonotype was counted at least ten times. The chain joins TRBV7-9 to TRBJ1-1, with TRBD1 as a possible D gene (6 bases). V dropped 5 bases and J dropped 1 base, with 14 bases sitting between them. The CDR3 is made up of 15 amino acids. CDR1 is SEHNR, CDR2 FQNEAQ, per germline (reference sequence). The CDR3 DNA is TGTGCCAGCAGCCAACAGGGAGTTACGAACACTGAAGCTTTCTTT. Its protein is CASSQQGVTNTEAFF. Full variable domain (missing parts from reference TRBV7-9 and TRBJ1-1): DTGVSQNPRHKITKRGQNVTFRCDPISEHNRLYWYRQTLGQGPEFLTYFQNEAQLEKSRLLSDRFSAERPKGSFSTLEIQRTEQGDSAMYLCASSQQGVTNTEAFFGQGTRLTVV.

This clonotype was found many times. V usage is TRBV12-3 or TRBV12-4 and J usage is TRBJ2-5; TRBD1 is a possible D gene (6 bases). The CDR3 runs 13 residues. V lost 6 bases and J lost 4, with 12 bases in between. The DNA for the CDR3 is TGTGCCAGCAGCCGGGGCAGGGGAGAGACCCAGTACTTC. Translation: CASSRGRGETQYF.

The chain is built from TRBV7-9 and TRBJ2-1; TRBD2 agrees at 11 bases. The V and J ends lost 0 bases and 6 bases, in that order; junction bases with no gene match: 1. CDR1 and CDR2 from the germline V gene are SEHNR and FQNEAQ (reference sequence). The CDR3 has 15 residues. The CDR3 protein is CASSLATSGANEQFF. The CDR3 DNA reads TGTGCCAGCAGCTTAGCGACTAGCGGGGCCAATGAGCAGTTCTTC.

This clonotype was picked up many times. The rearrangement uses TRBV5-1 and TRBJ2-3; 7 nucleotides agree with TRBD2. This CDR3 contains 15 residues. The germline V gene has CDR1 SGHRS and CDR2 YFSETQ. After removal of 0 bases from V and 5 bases from J, the junction contained 6 bases not matched to a gene. The CDR3 sequence: CASSLASGTVDTQYF. The CDR3 nucleotides read TGCGCCAGCAGCTTGGCTAGCGGCACAGTAGATACGCAGTATTTT.

The sample holds a few counts of this clonotype. The chain has TRBV6-1 and TRBJ2-2; D unresolved. CDR1 and CDR2 (germline): MNHNS, SASEGT. V lost 4 bases to trimming and J lost 2 bases, with 2 bases between them. The CDR3 extends over 12 amino acids. The CDR3 region has the DNA TGTGCCAGCAGTGGTAACACCGGGGAGCTGTTTTTT. This translates into CASSGNTGELFF.

This clonotype was observed many times. CDR3 sequence reads: CATAKGQGPTYEQYF. Here the CDR3 DNA reads TGTGCCACCGCTAAGGGACAGGGACCTACCTACGAGCAGTACTTC. The V and J genes are TRBV6-1 and TRBJ2-7; 9 bases agree with TRBD1. This CDR3 has 15 amino acids. CDR1 is MNHNS and CDR2 is SASEGT in the germline V gene. Trimming took 10 bases from V and 2 from J; bases not matched to a gene: 12.

This clonotype was counted only a few times. V usage is TRBV19 and J usage is TRBJ1-1; D possibly corresponds to TRBD1 (6 bases). The CDR3 length is 14 residues. Germline V gene data show CDR1 as LNHDA and CDR2 as SQIVND (reference sequence). Trimming removed 7 bases at V and 5 bases at J, with 17 bases between. The CDR3 here is CASTRGPGSTEAFF. CDR3 nucleotide sequence: TGTGCCAGTACTCGGGGGCCGGGCTCGACTGAAGCTTTCTTT.

The V and J genes are TRBV20-1 and TRBJ1-1, with TRBD1 matching over 12 bases. V lost 7 bases and J lost 7; bases outside the gene matches: 10. CDR1 is DFQATT, CDR2 SNEGSKA, per germline (reference sequence). This CDR3 region has 14 residues. The DNA of the CDR3 is TGCAGTGAAGCTGGGGGACAGGGGGCCGATGAAGCTTTCTTT. Residues: CSEAGGQGADEAFF.

The sample holds many counts of this clonotype. CDR3 sequence reads: CASSPGRGYTSYEQYF. The CDR3 DNA follows: TGTGCCAGCAGCCCAGGGAGGGGCTATACCTCCTACGAGCAGTACTTC. The chain is built from TRBV7-9 and TRBJ2-7; 7 nucleotides line up with TRBD2. The CDR3 totals 16 residues. Germline CDR1 and CDR2: SEHNR and FQNEAQ (reference sequence). V shed 5 bases, J shed 0 bases, and the junction held 10 bases outside the gene matches.

J is TRBJ1-3 and V is TRBV7-2, with a possible D match to TRBD1 (6 bases). V shed 5 bases and J shed 5 bases, with 7 bases lying between them. The length of the CDR3 is 12 residues. CDR1 is SGHTA, CDR2 FQGNSA, per germline. The CDR3 loop reads CASSRDRNTIYF. Here the CDR3 DNA reads TGTGCCAGCAGCCGGGACAGAAACACCATATATTTT.

Comment on this clonotype: Being one base from a much bigger clone, this may be a read error. V usage is TRBV20-1 and J usage is TRBJ1-5; D is ambiguous. The CDR3 loop spans 12 amino acids. V shed 7 bases and J shed 9 bases, with 16 bases lying between them. From germline, CDR1 is DFQATT and CDR2 SNEGSKA (reference sequence). This CDR3 reads CSGRAVGPPQHF. CDR3 sequence (DNA): TGCAGTGGAAGGGCGGTGGGTCCGCCCCAGCATTTT.

This clonotype was detected a few times. One junction end disagrees with the germline gene, perhaps due to a read error. CDR3 sequence (DNA): TGCGGTGCTAGATCCCGACTAGCGGGGGTTCGCGATGAGCAGTTCTTC. Its protein product is CGARSRLAGVRDEQFF. The genes are TRBV20-1 and TRBJ2-1; the match to TRBD2 covers 12 bases. The CDR3 runs to 16 residues. Looked up from germline, CDR1 is DFQATT and CDR2 is SNEGSKA (reference sequence).

The J gene is TRBJ2-3, the V gene TRBV4-1; 7 nucleotides match TRBD1. The CDR3 spans 15 residues. Germline CDR1 reads MGHRA; CDR2 reads YSYEKL. J gave up 2 bases and V 0 bases, and 2 bases lay outside the gene matches. The CDR3 is CASSQEDRSTDTQYF. DNA for the CDR3: TGCGCCAGCAGCCAAGAGGACAGGTCCACAGATACGCAGTATTTT.

The chain couples TRBV11-2 to TRBJ1-4; 7 bases match TRBD1. V lost 2 bases and J lost 2; bases outside the gene matches: 5. Germline CDR1 and CDR2: SGHAT and FQNNGV. The CDR3 has 16 residues. The CDR3 region is CASSLQGGLTNEKLFF. CDR3 in DNA: TGTGCCAGCAGCTTACAAGGGGGCCTGACTAATGAAAAACTGTTTTTT.

The V and J genes are TRBV6-2 or TRBV6-3 and TRBJ1-6; no definite D call. Trimming took off 0 bases at V and 10 bases at J, with 19 bases between the two ends. Germline V gives CDR1 MNHEY, CDR2 SVGEGT. The CDR3 has 17 amino acids. The CDR3 DNA reads TGTGCCAGCAGTTACTCGCAGCGAAGGGCTATCGGCTCACCCCTCCACTTT. It codes for CASSYSQRRAIGSPLHF.

Details on this clonotype: A much larger clone differs from this one at a single base, so this may be a read error. The V call is TRBV5-1, the J call TRBJ2-1; 8 bases line up with TRBD1. The CDR3 consists of 15 residues. CDR1 and CDR2 (germline): SGHRS, YFSETQ. Trimming at V came to 4 bases and at J to 2 bases, leaving 5 bases not matched to a gene. CDR3 sequence (DNA): TGCGCCAGCAGCCCGACAGGGGTCCCCTACAATGAGCAGTTCTTC. Its translation is CASSPTGVPYNEQFF.

This clonotype came up many times. J is TRBJ2-5 and V is TRBV5-1, with a tentative D call TRBD2 (6 bases). Germline CDR1 SGHRS, CDR2 YFSETQ. V was pared by 4 bases and J by 5 bases, with 21 bases between. CDR3 size: 16 residues. CDR3 coding DNA: TGCGCCAGCAGCGCTCAGGGTAAAAGGAGGGGTGAGACCCAGTACTTC. Amino acids: CASSAQGKRRGETQYF.

Turning to this clonotype: At one of its ends the junction is not consistent with the germline gene, which may arise from a read error. The V and J genes are TRBV5-6 and TRBJ1-2; 7 bases align to TRBD1. The CDR3 extends over 16 amino acids. The germline V gene encodes CDR1 SGHDT and CDR2 YYEEEE. The DNA for the CDR3 is TGTGCCTGCAGCCGGACAGGTCAACGGGATTTTTGGGGCTACACCTTC. Amino acid sequence: CACSRTGQRDFWGYTF.

The chain has TRBV11-2 and TRBJ2-1; D unresolved. V was clipped by 5 bases and J by 2 bases, with 13 bases between them. The CDR3 has 15 residues. The germline gives CDR1 SGHAT, CDR2 FQNNGV. CDR3 sequence: CASSRSAGPYNEQFF. CDR3 DNA sequence: TGTGCCAGCAGCCGAAGCGCAGGTCCCTACAATGAGCAGTTCTTC.

Many counts were recorded for this clonotype. A much bigger clone sits one base away, suggesting this may be a read error. The V gene is TRBV5-4, the J gene TRBJ2-6; a weak D match, TRBD2 (6 bases). CDR1 and CDR2 from the germline V gene are SGHNT and YYREEE (reference sequence). CDR3 length: 17 amino acids. The CDR3 region is CASYQGLPGSGANVRTF. The DNA of the CDR3 is TGTGCCAGTTACCAGGGACTCCCCGGCTCTGGGGCCAACGTCCGGACTTTC.

A word on this clonotype: The junction and the germline gene differ at one end; a read error may be behind it. This sequence joins TRBV7-2 and TRBJ1-4; D unresolved. CDR3 length equals 16 residues. Per germline, CDR1 SGHTA and CDR2 FQGNSA. Here the CDR3 reads CASSQNRGVTNQKLFF. As DNA, the CDR3 is TGTGCCAGCAGCCAAAATCGTGGGGTGACTAATCAAAAACTGTTTTTT.

Remarks on this clonotype: A read error may produce the germline difference seen at one junction end. The J gene is TRBJ1-6, the V gene TRBV15; TRBD1 matches 8 bases. Per the germline V gene, CDR1 is LNHNV and CDR2 is YYDKDF (reference sequence). The CDR3 has 14 amino acids. CDR3 coding DNA: TGTGCCACCAGCAGACGGACAGGGAATTCACCCCCCCACTTT. This gives the protein CATSRRTGNSPPHF.

The chain combines TRBV29-1 with TRBJ1-1; 9 positions agree with TRBD1. The germline V gene has CDR1 SQVTM and CDR2 ANQGSEA. Unmatched junction bases numbered 6, after V lost 0 bases and J lost 7 bases. The CDR3 has 14 amino acids. The CDR3 coding sequence is TGCAGCGTTGAAGACACAGGGGGCTTCGTTGAAGCTTTCTTT. It translates to CSVEDTGGFVEAFF.

This clonotype was detected ten times or more. This chain uses TRBV7-2 with TRBJ1-5; the D is unclear. The CDR3 has 16 amino acids. CDR1 and CDR2 from the germline V gene are SGHTA and FQGNSA. Deletions cut 3 bases from V and 4 bases from J, with 16 bases between. The CDR3 nucleotides are TGTGCCAGCAGCTTTTCATCCGAAGTAGGGAATCAGCCCCAGCATTTT. Amino acids: CASSFSSEVGNQPQHF.

This clonotype was counted many times. The chain carries TRBV20-1 and TRBJ2-7; D not certain. Looked up from germline, CDR1 is DFQATT and CDR2 is SNEGSKA (reference sequence). The ends were cut back, 6 bases at V and 0 bases at J, with 15 bases in the middle. This CDR3 spans 14 amino acids. The CDR3 sequence: CSATAPDPSYEQYF. The CDR3 region has the DNA TGCAGTGCGACCGCCCCGGATCCCTCCTACGAGCAGTACTTC.

The V gene is TRBV4-1, the J gene TRBJ1-1, with 9 bases aligning to TRBD1. Germline trimming cut 4 bases from V and 1 base from J; bases unmatched to any gene: 4. CDR1 and CDR2 from the germline V gene are MGHRA and YSYEKL. The CDR3 runs to 15 residues. The CDR3: CASSPGQGPNTEAFF. As DNA, the CDR3 is TGCGCCAGCAGCCCGGGACAGGGACCGAACACTGAAGCTTTCTTT.